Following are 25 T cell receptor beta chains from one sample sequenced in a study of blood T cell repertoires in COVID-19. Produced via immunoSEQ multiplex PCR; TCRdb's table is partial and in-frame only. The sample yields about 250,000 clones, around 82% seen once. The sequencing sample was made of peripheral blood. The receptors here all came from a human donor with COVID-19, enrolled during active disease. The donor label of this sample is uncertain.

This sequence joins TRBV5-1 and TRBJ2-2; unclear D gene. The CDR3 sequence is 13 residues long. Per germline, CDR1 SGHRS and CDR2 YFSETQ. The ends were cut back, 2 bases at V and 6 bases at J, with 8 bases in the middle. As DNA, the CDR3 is TGCGCCAGCAGCTTCACAGCCGCCGGGGAGCTGTTTTTT. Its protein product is CASSFTAAGELFF.

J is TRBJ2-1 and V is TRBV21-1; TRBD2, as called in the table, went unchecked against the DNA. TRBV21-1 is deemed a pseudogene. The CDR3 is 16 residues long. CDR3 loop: CASSKRLAGGRNEQFF. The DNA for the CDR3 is TGTGCCAGCAGCAAGAGACTAGCGGGAGGGAGGAATGAGCAGTTCTTC.

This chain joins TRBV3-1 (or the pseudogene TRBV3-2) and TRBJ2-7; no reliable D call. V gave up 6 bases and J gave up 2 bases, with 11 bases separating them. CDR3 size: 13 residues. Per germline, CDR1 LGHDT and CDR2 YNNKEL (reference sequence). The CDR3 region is CASSPTGPYEQYF. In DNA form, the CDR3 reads TGTGCCAGCAGTCCAACCGGTCCCTACGAGCAGTACTTC.

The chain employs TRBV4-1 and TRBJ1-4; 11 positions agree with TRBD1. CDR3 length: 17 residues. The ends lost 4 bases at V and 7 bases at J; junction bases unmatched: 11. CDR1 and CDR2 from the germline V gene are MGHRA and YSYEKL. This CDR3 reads CASSPRTGGAEVEKLFF. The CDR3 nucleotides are TGCGCCAGCAGCCCACGGACAGGGGGCGCAGAAGTTGAAAAACTGTTTTTT.

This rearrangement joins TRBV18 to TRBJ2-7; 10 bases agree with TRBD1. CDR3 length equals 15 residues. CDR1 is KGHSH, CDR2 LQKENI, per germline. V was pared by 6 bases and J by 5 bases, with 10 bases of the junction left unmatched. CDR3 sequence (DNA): TGTGCCAGCTCCCCTGGGACAGGGGCGTCTCACGAGCAGTACTTC. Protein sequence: CASSPGTGASHEQYF.

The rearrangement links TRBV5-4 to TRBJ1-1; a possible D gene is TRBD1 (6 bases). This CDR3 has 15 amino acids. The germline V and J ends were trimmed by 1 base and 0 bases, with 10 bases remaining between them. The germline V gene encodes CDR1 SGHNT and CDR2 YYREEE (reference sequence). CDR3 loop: CASSLLQGMNTEAFF. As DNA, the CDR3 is TGTGCCAGCAGCTTGCTACAGGGCATGAACACTGAAGCTTTCTTT.

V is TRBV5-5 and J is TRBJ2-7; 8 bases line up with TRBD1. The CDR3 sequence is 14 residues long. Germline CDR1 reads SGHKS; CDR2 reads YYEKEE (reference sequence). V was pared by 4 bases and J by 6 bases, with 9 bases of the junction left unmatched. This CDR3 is CASSPDRVYGEQYF. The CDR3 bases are TGTGCCAGCAGCCCGGACAGGGTTTACGGCGAGCAGTACTTC.

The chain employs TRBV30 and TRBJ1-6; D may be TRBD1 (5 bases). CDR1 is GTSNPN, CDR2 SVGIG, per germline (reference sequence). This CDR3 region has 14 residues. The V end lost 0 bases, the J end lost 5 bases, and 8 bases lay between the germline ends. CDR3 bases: TGTGCCTGGAGTGTACGACAGCATAATTCACCCCTCCACTTT. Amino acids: CAWSVRQHNSPLHF.

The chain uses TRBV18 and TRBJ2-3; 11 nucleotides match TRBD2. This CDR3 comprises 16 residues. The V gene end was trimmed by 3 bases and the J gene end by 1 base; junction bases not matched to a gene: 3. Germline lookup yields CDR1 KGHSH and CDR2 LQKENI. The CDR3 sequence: CASSPRLAGRTDTQYF. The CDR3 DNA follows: TGTGCCAGCTCACCGAGACTAGCGGGGCGCACAGATACGCAGTATTTT.

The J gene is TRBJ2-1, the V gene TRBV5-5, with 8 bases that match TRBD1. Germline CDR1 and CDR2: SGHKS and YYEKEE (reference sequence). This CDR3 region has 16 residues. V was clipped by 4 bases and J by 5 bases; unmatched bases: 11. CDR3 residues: CASSQTGQGPDNEQFF. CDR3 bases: TGTGCCAGCAGCCAAACAGGACAGGGACCGGACAATGAGCAGTTCTTC.

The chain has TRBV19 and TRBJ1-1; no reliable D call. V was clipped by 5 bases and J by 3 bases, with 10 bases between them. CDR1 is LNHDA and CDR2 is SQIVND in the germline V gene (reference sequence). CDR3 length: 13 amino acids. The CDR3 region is CASSLTDDTEAFF. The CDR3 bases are TGTGCCAGTAGTCTAACAGACGACACTGAAGCTTTCTTT.

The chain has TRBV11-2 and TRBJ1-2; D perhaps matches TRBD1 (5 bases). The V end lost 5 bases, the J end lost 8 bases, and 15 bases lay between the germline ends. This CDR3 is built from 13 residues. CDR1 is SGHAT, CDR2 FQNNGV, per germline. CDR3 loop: CASSLDGGRGYTF. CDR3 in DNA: TGTGCCAGCAGCCTGGACGGGGGACGGGGCTACACCTTC.

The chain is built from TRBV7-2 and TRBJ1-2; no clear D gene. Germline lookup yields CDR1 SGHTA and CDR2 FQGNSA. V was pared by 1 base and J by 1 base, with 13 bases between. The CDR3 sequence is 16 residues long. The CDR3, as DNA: TGTGCCAGCAGCTTAGATCCGGCACTAGTTAACTATGGCTACACCTTC. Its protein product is CASSLDPALVNYGYTF.

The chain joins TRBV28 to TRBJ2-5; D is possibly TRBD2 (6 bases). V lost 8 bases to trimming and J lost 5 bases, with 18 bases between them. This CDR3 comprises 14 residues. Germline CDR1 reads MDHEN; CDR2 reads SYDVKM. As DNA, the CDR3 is TGTGCCAGCTCTAGAGGAGGGCCCCATGAGACCCAGTACTTC. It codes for CASSRGGPHETQYF.

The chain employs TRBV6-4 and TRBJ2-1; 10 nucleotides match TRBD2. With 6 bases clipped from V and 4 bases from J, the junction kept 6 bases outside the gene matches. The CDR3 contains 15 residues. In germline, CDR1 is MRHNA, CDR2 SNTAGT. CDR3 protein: CASSREAGGYNEQFF. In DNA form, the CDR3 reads TGTGCCAGCAGCCGGGAAGCGGGAGGGTACAATGAGCAGTTCTTC.

The CDR3 DNA follows: TGTGCCAGCAGCTTACAGGGGAGTAATCAGCCCCAGCATTTT. Its translation: CASSLQGSNQPQHF. This rearrangement joins TRBV3-1 (or the pseudogene TRBV3-2) to TRBJ1-5; 7 bases are a match to TRBD1. Trimming took 5 bases from V and 4 from J; bases not matched to a gene: 5. The CDR3 is 14 amino acids. The germline V gene has CDR1 LGHDT and CDR2 YNNKEL (reference sequence).

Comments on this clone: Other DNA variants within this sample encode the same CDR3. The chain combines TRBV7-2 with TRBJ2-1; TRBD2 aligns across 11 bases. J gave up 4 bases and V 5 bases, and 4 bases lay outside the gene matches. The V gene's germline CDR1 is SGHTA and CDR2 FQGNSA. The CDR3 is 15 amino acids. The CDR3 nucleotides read TGTGCCAGCAGCCCGACTAGCGGGAATTACAATGAGCAGTTCTTC. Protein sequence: CASSPTSGNYNEQFF. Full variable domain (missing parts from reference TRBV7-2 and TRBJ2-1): GAGVSQSPSNKVTEKGKDVELRCDPISGHTALYWYRQSLGQGLEFLIYFQGNSAPDKSGLPSDRFSAERTGGSVSTLTIQRTQQEDSAVYLCASSPTSGNYNEQFFGPGTRLTVL.

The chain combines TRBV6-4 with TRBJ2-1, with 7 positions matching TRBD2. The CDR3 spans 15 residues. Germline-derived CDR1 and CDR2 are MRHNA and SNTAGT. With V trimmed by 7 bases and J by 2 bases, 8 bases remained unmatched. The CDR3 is CASTSIAGTYNEQFF. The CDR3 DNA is TGTGCCAGCACCTCCATAGCGGGTACCTACAATGAGCAGTTCTTC.

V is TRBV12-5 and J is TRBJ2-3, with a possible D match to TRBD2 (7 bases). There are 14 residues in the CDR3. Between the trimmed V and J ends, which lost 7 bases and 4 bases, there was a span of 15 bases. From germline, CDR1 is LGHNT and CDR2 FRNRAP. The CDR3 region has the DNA TGTGCTAGTGCGGAGGGGGGAGGGCCAGATACGCAGTATTTT. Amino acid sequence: CASAEGGGPDTQYF.

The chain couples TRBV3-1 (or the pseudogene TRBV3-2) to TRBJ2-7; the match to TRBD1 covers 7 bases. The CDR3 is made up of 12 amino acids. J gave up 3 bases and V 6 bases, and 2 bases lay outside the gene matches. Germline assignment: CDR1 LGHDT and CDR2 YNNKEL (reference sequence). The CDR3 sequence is CASSRDSYEQYF. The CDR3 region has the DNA TGTGCCAGCAGTCGGGACAGCTACGAGCAGTACTTC.

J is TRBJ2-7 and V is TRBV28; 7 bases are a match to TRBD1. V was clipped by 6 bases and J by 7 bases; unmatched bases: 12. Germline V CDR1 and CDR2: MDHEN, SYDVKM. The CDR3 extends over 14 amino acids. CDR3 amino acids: CASRDTGDLGEQYF. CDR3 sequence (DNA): TGTGCCAGCAGGGATACAGGGGACCTCGGGGAGCAGTACTTC. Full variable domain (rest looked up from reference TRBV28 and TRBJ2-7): DVKVTQSSRYLVKRTGEKVFLECVQDMDHENMFWYRQDPGLGLRLIYFSYDVKMKEKGDIPEGYSVSREKKERFSLILESASTNQTSMYLCASRDTGDLGEQYFGPGTRLTVT.

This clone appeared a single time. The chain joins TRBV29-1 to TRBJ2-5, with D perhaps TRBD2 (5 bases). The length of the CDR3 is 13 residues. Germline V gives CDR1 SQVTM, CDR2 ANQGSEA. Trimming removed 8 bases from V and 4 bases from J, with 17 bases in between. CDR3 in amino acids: CSIEEVSGETQYF. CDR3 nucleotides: TGCAGCATCGAGGAGGTCTCAGGAGAGACCCAGTACTTC.

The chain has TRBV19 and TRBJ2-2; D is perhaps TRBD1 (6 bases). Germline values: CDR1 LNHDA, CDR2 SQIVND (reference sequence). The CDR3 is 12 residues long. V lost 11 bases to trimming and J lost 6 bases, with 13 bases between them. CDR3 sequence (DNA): TGTGCCGGGGGACATATCTCCGGGGAGCTGTTTTTT. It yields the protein CAGGHISGELFF.

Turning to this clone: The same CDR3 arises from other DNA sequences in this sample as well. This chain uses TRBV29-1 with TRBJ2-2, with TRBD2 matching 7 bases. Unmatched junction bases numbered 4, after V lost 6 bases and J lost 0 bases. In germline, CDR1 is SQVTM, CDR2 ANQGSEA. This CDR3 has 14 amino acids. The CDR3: CSVVGGANTGELFF. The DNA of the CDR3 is TGCAGCGTGGTTGGGGGGGCGAACACCGGGGAGCTGTTTTTT.

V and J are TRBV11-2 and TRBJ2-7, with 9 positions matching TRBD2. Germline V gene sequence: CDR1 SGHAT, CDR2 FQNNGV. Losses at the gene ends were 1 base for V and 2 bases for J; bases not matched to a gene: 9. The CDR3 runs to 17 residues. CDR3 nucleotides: TGTGCCAGCAGCTTAGTCCGGCTAGCGGGGACCCCCTACGAGCAGTACTTC. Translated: CASSLVRLAGTPYEQYF.